This T cell receptor beta chain was recorded in a study of cytomegalovirus exposure and HLA in healthy donors. The study's findings and limits: Later analysis demonstrated an association between a missense DCLRE1C variant and TCR beta V- and J-gene trimming. Testing in vitro showed three CMV-associated chains specific for CMV antigens. TCR beta chains numbering approximately 150 were designated cytomegalovirus-associated.

A multiplex PCR was run with 60 Vbeta primers and 13 Jbeta primers. Here immunoSEQ multiplex PCR was the method, and the copy in TCRdb shows in-frame clones only, minus some. The data contain roughly 120,000 clones, around 84% of them seen just once; the ten biggest clones take up about 3.3%. As regards this clone: Antigen: not known.

The V end was cut by 6 bases, the J end by 4 bases, with 16 bases between. This CDR3 spans 15 amino acids. Germline CDR1 SGDLS, CDR2 YYNGEE. Sequences were obtained from PBMCs. This sequence joins TRBV9 and TRBJ1-4, with D possibly being TRBD1 (5 bases). The receptor was isolated from a woman in her 30s in good health and CMV-seropositive. Here the CDR3 reads CASTPGRRFNEKLFF. CDR3 nucleotides: TGTGCCAGCACCCCAGGGCGTCGTTTTAATGAAAAACTGTTTTTT.